This T cell receptor beta chain was sequenced during a study of T cells after yellow fever vaccination. On the study more broadly: Preparation of fractions with low cell numbers was performed using SMART-Seq v4 Ultra Low Input.

Trimming removed 7 bases from V and 0 bases from J, with 19 bases in between. CDR3 length: 17 amino acids. From germline, CDR1 is SNHLY and CDR2 FYNNEI. As TCR cDNA was made by 5'RACE template switching, a universal primer site and UMIs were added. Via MiXCR, TCRdb re-called the 5' RACE reads, giving one row per CDR3 protein. The profile shows under 150,000 distinct CDR3 sequences, approximately 16% of them singletons. Whole-study results and caveats: Abundant contaminating clonotypes from the bulk population could appear in FACS-sorted repertoires. Clones that expanded after primary vaccination mostly reappeared after the booster (roughly 96% CD4, 88% CD8).

Worth noting for this clonotype: Its target is not known.

This sequence was found in a man between 18 and 29 years old who received the YFV17D yellow fever vaccine. The J gene is TRBJ1-5, the V gene TRBV2, with a tentative D call TRBD1 (6 bases). The source was CD8+ T cells sorted from PBMCs, collected 5 days after the yellow fever booster vaccination. This CDR3 reads CASKLRQVTYSNQPQHF. Here the CDR3 DNA reads TGTGCCAGCAAGCTGAGACAGGTTACCTATAGCAATCAGCCCCAGCATTTT. Complete variable domain (other parts from reference TRBV2 and TRBJ1-5): EPEVTQTPSHQVTQMGQEVILRCVPISNHLYFYWYRQILGQKVEFLVSFYNNEISEKSEIFDDQFSVERPDGSNFTLKIRSTKLEDSAMYFCASKLRQVTYSNQPQHFGDGTRLSIL.